Below are 29 T cell receptor beta chains sequenced from a single sample in a study of T cell responses to AZD1222 COVID-19 vaccine. Method: immunoSEQ multiplex PCR; TCRdb's copy keeps in-frame clones and lacks some. The sample records roughly 110,000 clones, around 82% being singletons. The sequencing used peripheral blood, collected on day 0 of AZD1222 vaccination. The receptors stem from an adult in good health.

This clone was recorded only once. J is TRBJ1-3 and V is TRBV4-2, with D tentatively TRBD1 (5 bases). This CDR3 region has 16 residues. V lost 1 base and J 3 bases, leaving 13 bases between the germline ends. Germline V lookup: CDR1 LGHNA, CDR2 YNFKEQ. CDR3 nucleotide sequence: TGTGCCAGCAGCCAAGCGGCAGGGATCAATGGAAACACCATATATTTT. Amino acid sequence: CASSQAAGINGNTIYF.

This clone was seen a handful of times. The CDR3 is CASSYSMDRGLSDTQYF. For the CDR3, the DNA is TGTGCCAGTAGCTACTCAATGGACAGGGGGCTTTCGGATACGCAGTATTTT. J is TRBJ2-3 and V is TRBV19; TRBD1 matches at 11 bases. The J segment lost 6 bases and the V segment lost 6 bases, leaving 14 bases of the junction unmatched. Germline assignment: CDR1 LNHDA and CDR2 SQIVND (reference sequence). The CDR3 spans 17 residues.

The chain links TRBV7-9 to TRBJ2-1; the D is unclear. Trimming shortened V by 4 bases and J by 4 bases, and 8 bases separated the two germline ends. Germline V CDR1 and CDR2: SEHNR, FQNEAQ (reference sequence). This CDR3 is built from 13 residues. The CDR3 DNA follows: TGTGCCAGCAGCTCTCTCATGTACAATGAGCAGTTCTTC. Amino acid sequence: CASSSLMYNEQFF.

The V and J genes are TRBV10-3 and TRBJ1-2; maybe TRBD1 (6 bases). The CDR3 sequence is 16 residues long. From germline, CDR1 is ENHRY and CDR2 SYGVKD. V was cut by 3 bases and J by 2 bases, with 16 bases left in between. As DNA, the CDR3 is TGTGCCATCAGTGAAGGACAGCCAACTAACAACTATGGCTACACCTTC. Protein sequence: CAISEGQPTNNYGYTF.

The gene calls are TRBV28 and TRBJ1-2; TRBD1 matches at 10 bases. V lost 6 bases to trimming and J lost 7 bases; unmatched junction nucleotides: 17. CDR3 length: 17 amino acids. CDR1 MDHEN and CDR2 SYDVKM come from the germline V gene. The CDR3 DNA is TGTGCCAGCAGCCGCGGGGGAGACAGGGGGCGCGGTAGTGGCTACACCTTC. Translation: CASSRGGDRGRGSGYTF.

The gene calls are TRBV29-1 and TRBJ2-2; D unclear. Germline assignment: CDR1 SQVTM and CDR2 ANQGSEA. The CDR3 spans 13 residues. Trimming cost V 1 base and J 2 bases, with 5 bases left between them. The CDR3 coding sequence is TGCAGCGTTGAAGTGACAAACACCGGGGAGCTGTTTTTT. Amino acids: CSVEVTNTGELFF.

The genes are TRBV6-5 and TRBJ1-5, with D unresolved. Per the germline V gene, CDR1 is MNHEY and CDR2 is SVGAGI. V lost 6 bases and J lost 4, with 10 bases in between. The CDR3 spans 13 residues. CDR3 sequence: CASRMTQNQPQHF. The DNA for the CDR3 is TGTGCCAGCAGGATGACACAAAATCAGCCCCAGCATTTT.

The rearrangement uses TRBV5-1 and TRBJ2-7; a weak D match, TRBD1 (5 bases). Trimming took 4 bases from V and 2 from J, leaving 10 bases between them. The V gene's germline CDR1 is SGHRS and CDR2 YFSETQ. The CDR3 runs 13 residues. CDR3 residues: CASSRDSAYEQYF. In nucleotides, the CDR3 is TGCGCCAGCAGCCGCGACAGCGCCTACGAGCAGTACTTC.

The rearrangement uses TRBV6-1 and TRBJ1-2, with D unclear. From germline, CDR1 is MNHNS and CDR2 SASEGT. Trimming took 2 bases from V and 0 from J, leaving 10 bases between them. This CDR3 has 15 amino acids. CDR3 in amino acids: CASSEYEGPNYGYTF. CDR3 bases: TGTGCCAGCAGTGAATATGAAGGGCCTAACTATGGCTACACCTTC.

The chain is built from TRBV19 and TRBJ2-5; 12 bases agree with TRBD1. Germline loops: CDR1 LNHDA, CDR2 SQIVND (reference sequence). This CDR3 has 15 amino acids. V gave up 3 bases and J gave up 5 bases; unmatched junction bases: 4. The CDR3 spells CASSIGTGGVETQYF. The DNA for the CDR3 is TGTGCCAGTAGTATCGGGACAGGGGGCGTGGAGACCCAGTACTTC.

The J gene is TRBJ1-5, the V gene TRBV5-6; D is perhaps TRBD1 (5 bases). CDR3 length: 15 amino acids. V was shortened by 1 base and J by 7 bases, with 15 bases between the two germline ends. The germline CDR1 and CDR2 sequences are SGHDT and YYEEEE. This CDR3 reads CASSLRYAGSQPQHF. CDR3 bases: TGTGCCAGCAGCTTGAGATACGCAGGGTCACAGCCCCAGCATTTT.

The gene calls are TRBV25-1 and TRBJ2-7; D is possibly TRBD2 (5 bases). The ends were cut back, 4 bases at V and 5 bases at J, with 15 bases in the middle. CDR3 length: 14 amino acids. Germline CDR1 and CDR2: MGHDK and SYGVNS. CDR3 residues: CASSAEGAPHEQYF. Here the CDR3 DNA reads TGTGCCAGCAGTGCTGAGGGTGCGCCCCACGAGCAGTACTTC.

This chain joins TRBV6-5 and TRBJ1-1; D gene unclear. V shed 6 bases and J shed 1 base, with 9 bases lying between them. The CDR3 is 13 amino acids. Looked up from germline, CDR1 is MNHEY and CDR2 is SVGAGI. The CDR3 DNA is TGTGCCAGCAGCACCCGAGGGAACACTGAAGCTTTCTTT. Protein product: CASSTRGNTEAFF.

The chain employs TRBV7-9 and TRBJ2-7; D gene unclear. V was shortened by 5 bases and J by 0 bases, with 11 bases between the two germline ends. The CDR3 length is 14 residues. The germline V gene has CDR1 SEHNR and CDR2 FQNEAQ (reference sequence). The CDR3 is CASSVDSTSYEQYF. The CDR3 region has the DNA TGTGCCAGCAGCGTCGACTCGACCTCCTACGAGCAGTACTTC.

As DNA, the CDR3 is TGCGCCAGCAGCCAAGATCGGGATTATACTGGAAACACCATATATTTT. Residues: CASSQDRDYTGNTIYF. The chain has TRBV4-1 and TRBJ1-3; no clear D. CDR3 length: 16 residues. The germline gives CDR1 MGHRA, CDR2 YSYEKL. The germline V and J ends were trimmed by 0 bases and 2 bases, with 11 bases remaining between them.

The chain combines TRBV6-1 with TRBJ1-5; D is unresolved. This CDR3 spans 13 amino acids. The V gene lost 2 bases and the J gene lost 6 bases, with 8 bases spanning the gap. CDR1 and CDR2 from the germline V gene are MNHNS and SASEGT. The CDR3 region has the DNA TGTGCCAGCAGTGAACGCAGCTTTCAGCCCCAGCATTTT. It specifies CASSERSFQPQHF.

The chain links TRBV19 to TRBJ2-3; 10 positions match TRBD2. The CDR3 spans 15 residues. Trimming removed 7 bases from V and 6 bases from J; junction bases left unmatched: 10. Germline V CDR1 and CDR2: LNHDA, SQIVND (reference sequence). The CDR3, as DNA: TGTGCCAGTAATATTGTAGCGGGGGGAGATGATACGCAGTATTTT. It is translated as CASNIVAGGDDTQYF.

This chain connects TRBV19 to TRBJ1-5; 7 bases agree with TRBD1. Germline V gene sequence: CDR1 LNHDA, CDR2 SQIVND (reference sequence). The CDR3 is 15 residues long. V lost 4 bases to trimming and J lost 2 bases; unmatched junction nucleotides: 5. This chain's CDR3 is CASSTAGGRNQPQHF. The CDR3 nucleotides are TGTGCCAGTAGTACAGCAGGGGGGCGCAATCAGCCCCAGCATTTT.

The V gene is TRBV27, the J gene TRBJ1-2; D is uncertain. Germline V CDR1 and CDR2: MNHEY, SMNVEV (reference sequence). The CDR3 has 15 amino acids. V lost 2 bases to trimming and J lost 2 bases, with 12 bases between them. The CDR3 spells CASSLMAGYNYGYTF. CDR3 sequence (DNA): TGTGCCAGCAGTTTAATGGCCGGGTACAACTATGGCTACACCTTC.

The rearrangement joins TRBV6-2 or TRBV6-3 to TRBJ1-5, with 8 bases lining up with TRBD1. This CDR3 comprises 18 residues. Trimming removed 2 bases from V and 3 bases from J; junction bases left unmatched: 12. Germline loops: CDR1 MNHEY, CDR2 SVGEGT. The CDR3 is CASSYLDGQGGYNQPQHF. CDR3 DNA sequence: TGTGCCAGCAGTTACCTCGACGGACAGGGCGGGTACAATCAGCCCCAGCATTTT.

This chain joins TRBV6-1 and TRBJ2-4; D unclear. CDR3 size: 17 residues. The germline V and J ends were trimmed by 4 bases and 0 bases, with 16 bases remaining between them. CDR1 is MNHNS, CDR2 SASEGT, per germline. CDR3 sequence (DNA): TGTGCCAGCAGTGTGTCCCCTGGGCAGTCAGCCAAAAACATTCAGTACTTC. This encodes CASSVSPGQSAKNIQYF.

This clone has a handful of counts. The chain is built from TRBV5-1 and TRBJ1-1; 9 bases are a match to TRBD1. Germline lookup yields CDR1 SGHRS and CDR2 YFSETQ. CDR3 length equals 17 residues. J gave up 0 bases and V 2 bases, and 8 bases lay outside the gene matches. The CDR3 nucleotides read TGCGCCAGCAGCTTAACAGGGGGCGAACTTATGAACACTGAAGCTTTCTTT. This translates into CASSLTGGELMNTEAFF.

V gene TRBV5-4 combines with J gene TRBJ2-1, with 8 bases identical to TRBD2. With V trimmed by 0 bases and J by 9 bases, 11 bases remained unmatched. The CDR3 sequence is 16 residues long. Germline loops: CDR1 SGHNT, CDR2 YYREEE (reference sequence). The CDR3 loop is CASSLGGTRYPSEQFF. The CDR3 region has the DNA TGTGCCAGCAGCTTGGGGGGGACTAGGTATCCCAGTGAGCAGTTCTTC.

This clone has more than one count but fewer than ten. The chain recombines TRBV7-9 with TRBJ2-3; D is unresolved. Germline CDR1 is SEHNR and CDR2 is FQNEAQ (reference sequence). Trimming cost V 6 bases and J 0 bases, with 13 bases left between them. The CDR3 totals 15 residues. Here the CDR3 DNA reads TGTGCCAGCAGAACAGACACTTCTAGCACAGATACGCAGTATTTT. Its protein product is CASRTDTSSTDTQYF.

This chain joins TRBV6-5 and TRBJ2-1; D may be TRBD1 (6 bases). The CDR3 length is 12 residues. The germline gives CDR1 MNHEY, CDR2 SVGAGI. Trimming took 6 bases from V and 4 from J, leaving 7 bases between them. CDR3: CASRTGYNEQFF. The CDR3 bases are TGTGCCAGCAGGACAGGTTACAATGAGCAGTTCTTC.

The chain combines TRBV28 with TRBJ2-7; 8 bases align to TRBD2. The CDR3 runs 13 residues. Germline CDR1 reads MDHEN; CDR2 reads SYDVKM. V lost 7 bases and J lost 5; bases outside the gene matches: 7. The CDR3 DNA is TGTGCCAGCAAAAGCGGGGGAAACCACGAGCAGTACTTC. The encoded protein is CASKSGGNHEQYF.

This clone was detected once. This rearrangement joins TRBV5-1 to TRBJ2-7; TRBD2 agrees at 9 bases. The germline V gene has CDR1 SGHRS and CDR2 YFSETQ. Trimming removed 3 bases from V and 3 bases from J; junction bases left unmatched: 7. CDR3 length equals 15 residues. The CDR3 region is CASSSLAGRSYEQYF. CDR3 DNA: TGCGCCAGCAGCTCGCTAGCGGGGCGAAGCTACGAGCAGTACTTC. Full variable domain (rest looked up from reference TRBV5-1 and TRBJ2-7): KAGVTQTPRYLIKTRGQQVTLSCSPISGHRSVSWYQQTPGQGLQFLFEYFSETQRNKGNFPGRFSGRQFSNSRSEMNVSTLELGDSALYLCASSSLAGRSYEQYFGPGTRLTVT.

This clone was seen at least ten times. The gene calls are TRBV6-2 or TRBV6-3 and TRBJ2-7, with unresolved D. The ends were cut back, 2 bases at V and 3 bases at J, with 8 bases in the middle. The germline V gene has CDR1 MNHEY and CDR2 SVGEGT. This CDR3 spans 13 amino acids. Written as DNA, the CDR3 is TGTGCCAGCAGTTACGAGGATGACTACGAGCAGTACTTC. Amino acids: CASSYEDDYEQYF.

The chain couples TRBV18 to TRBJ2-3, with D unclear. V was clipped by 2 bases and J by 4 bases, with 13 bases between them. The CDR3 totals 15 residues. Germline V gene lookup returns CDR1 KGHSH and CDR2 LQKENI. The CDR3 DNA is TGTGCCAGCTCACCAAGGGTGGCGAGAGCAGATACGCAGTATTTT. Amino acid sequence: CASSPRVARADTQYF.